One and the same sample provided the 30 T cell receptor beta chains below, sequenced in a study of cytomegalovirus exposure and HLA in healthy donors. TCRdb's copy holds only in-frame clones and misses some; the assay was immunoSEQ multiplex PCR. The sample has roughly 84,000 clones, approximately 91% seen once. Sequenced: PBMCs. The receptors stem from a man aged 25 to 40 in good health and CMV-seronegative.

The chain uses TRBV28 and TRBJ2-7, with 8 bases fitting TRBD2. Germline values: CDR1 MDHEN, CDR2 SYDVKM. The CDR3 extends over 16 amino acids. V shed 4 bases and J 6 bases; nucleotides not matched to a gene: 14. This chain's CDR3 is CASSSFWGLVGREQYF. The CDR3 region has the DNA TGTGCCAGCAGTTCTTTTTGGGGACTAGTAGGTCGCGAGCAGTACTTC.

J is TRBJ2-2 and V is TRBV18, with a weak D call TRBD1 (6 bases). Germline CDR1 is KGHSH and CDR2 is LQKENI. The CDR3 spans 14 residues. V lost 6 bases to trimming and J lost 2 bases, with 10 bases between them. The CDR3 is CASSPDSNTGELFF. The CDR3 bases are TGTGCCAGCTCCCCGGACAGTAACACCGGGGAGCTGTTTTTT.

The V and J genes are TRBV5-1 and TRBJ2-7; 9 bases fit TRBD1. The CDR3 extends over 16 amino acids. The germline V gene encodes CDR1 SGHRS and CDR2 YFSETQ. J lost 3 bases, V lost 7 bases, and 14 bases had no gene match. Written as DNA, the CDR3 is TGCGCCAGCGGGGACAGGGAAAAGTCCGGTGGCTACGAGCAGTACTTC. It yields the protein CASGDREKSGGYEQYF.

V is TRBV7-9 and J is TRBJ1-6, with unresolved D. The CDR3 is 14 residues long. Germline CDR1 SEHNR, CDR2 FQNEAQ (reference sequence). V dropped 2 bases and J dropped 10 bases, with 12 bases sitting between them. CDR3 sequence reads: CASSLPDRSSPLHF. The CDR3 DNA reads TGTGCCAGCAGCTTACCCGATCGGAGCTCACCCCTCCACTTT.

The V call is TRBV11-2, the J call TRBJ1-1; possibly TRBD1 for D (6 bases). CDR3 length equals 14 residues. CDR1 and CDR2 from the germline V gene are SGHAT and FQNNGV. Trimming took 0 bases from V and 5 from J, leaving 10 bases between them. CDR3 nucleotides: TGTGCCAGCAGCTTAGAGGTACAGGGAACTGAAGCTTTCTTT. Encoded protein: CASSLEVQGTEAFF.

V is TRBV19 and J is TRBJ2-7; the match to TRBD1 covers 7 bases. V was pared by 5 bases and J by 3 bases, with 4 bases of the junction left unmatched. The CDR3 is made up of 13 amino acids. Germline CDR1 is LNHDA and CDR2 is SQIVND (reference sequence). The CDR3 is CASSWRQGYEQYF. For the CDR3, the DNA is TGTGCCAGTAGTTGGAGACAGGGCTACGAGCAGTACTTC.

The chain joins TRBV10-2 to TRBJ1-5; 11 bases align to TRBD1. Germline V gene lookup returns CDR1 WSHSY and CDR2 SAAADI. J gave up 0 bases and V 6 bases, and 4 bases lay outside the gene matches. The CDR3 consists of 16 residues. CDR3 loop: CASSHGTGGSNQPQHF. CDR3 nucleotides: TGCGCCAGCAGCCACGGGACAGGGGGTAGCAATCAGCCCCAGCATTTT.

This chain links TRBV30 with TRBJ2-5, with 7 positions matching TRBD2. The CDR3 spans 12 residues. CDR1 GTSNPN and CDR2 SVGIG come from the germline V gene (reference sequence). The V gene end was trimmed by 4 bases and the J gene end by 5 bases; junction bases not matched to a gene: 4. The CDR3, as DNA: TGTGCCTGGAATGTGGGAGGGGAGACCCAGTACTTC. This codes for CAWNVGGETQYF.

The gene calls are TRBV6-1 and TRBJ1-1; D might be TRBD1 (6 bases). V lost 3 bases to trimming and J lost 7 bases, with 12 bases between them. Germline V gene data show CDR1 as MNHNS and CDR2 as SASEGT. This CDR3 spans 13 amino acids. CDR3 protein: CASSDGQSVEAFF. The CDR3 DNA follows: TGTGCCAGCAGTGATGGACAGTCGGTTGAAGCTTTCTTT.

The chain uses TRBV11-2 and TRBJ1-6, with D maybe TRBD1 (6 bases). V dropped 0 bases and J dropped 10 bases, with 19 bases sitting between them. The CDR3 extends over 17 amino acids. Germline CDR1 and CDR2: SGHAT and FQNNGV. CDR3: CASSLDQGWASESPLHF. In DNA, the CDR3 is TGTGCCAGCAGCTTAGATCAGGGGTGGGCATCGGAATCACCCCTCCACTTT.

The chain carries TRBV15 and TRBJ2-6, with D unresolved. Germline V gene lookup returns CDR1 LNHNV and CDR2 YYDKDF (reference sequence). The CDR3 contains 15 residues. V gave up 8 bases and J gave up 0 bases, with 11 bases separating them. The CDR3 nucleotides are TGTGCCACCTTAGATTTACCCTCTGGGGCCAACGTCCTGACTTTC. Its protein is CATLDLPSGANVLTF.

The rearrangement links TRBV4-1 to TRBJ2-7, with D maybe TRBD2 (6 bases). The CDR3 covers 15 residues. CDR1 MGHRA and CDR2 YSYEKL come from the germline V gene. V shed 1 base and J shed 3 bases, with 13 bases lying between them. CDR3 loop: CASSQVAGTGYEQYF. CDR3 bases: TGCGCCAGCAGCCAAGTCGCGGGGACGGGCTACGAGCAGTACTTC.

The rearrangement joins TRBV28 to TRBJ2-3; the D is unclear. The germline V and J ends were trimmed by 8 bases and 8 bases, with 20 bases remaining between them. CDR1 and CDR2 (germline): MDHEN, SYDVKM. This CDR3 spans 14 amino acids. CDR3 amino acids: CASLRARLGATQYF. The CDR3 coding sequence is TGTGCCAGCCTTAGAGCGCGCTTGGGTGCTACGCAGTATTTT.

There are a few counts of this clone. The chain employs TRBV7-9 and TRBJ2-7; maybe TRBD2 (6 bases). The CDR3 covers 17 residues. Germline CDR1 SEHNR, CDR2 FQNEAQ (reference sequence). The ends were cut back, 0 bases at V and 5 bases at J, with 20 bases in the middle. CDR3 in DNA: TGTGCCAGCAGCTTAGCTTCGTCCGGAGGGGTGTTCCACGAGCAGTACTTC. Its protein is CASSLASSGGVFHEQYF.

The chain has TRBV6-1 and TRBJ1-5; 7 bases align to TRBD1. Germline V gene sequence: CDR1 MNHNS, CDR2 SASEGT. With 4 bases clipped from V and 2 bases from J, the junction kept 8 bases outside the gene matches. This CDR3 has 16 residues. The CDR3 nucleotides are TGTGCCAGCAGTGGGGAAGGCACAGGGGGCAATCAGCCCCAGCATTTT. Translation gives CASSGEGTGGNQPQHF.

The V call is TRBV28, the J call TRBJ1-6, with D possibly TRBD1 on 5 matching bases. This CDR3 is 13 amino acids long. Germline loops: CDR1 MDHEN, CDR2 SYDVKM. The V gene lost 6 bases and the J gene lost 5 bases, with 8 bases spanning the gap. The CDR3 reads CASRLTDNSPLHF. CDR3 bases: TGTGCCAGCAGACTGACAGATAATTCACCCCTCCACTTT.

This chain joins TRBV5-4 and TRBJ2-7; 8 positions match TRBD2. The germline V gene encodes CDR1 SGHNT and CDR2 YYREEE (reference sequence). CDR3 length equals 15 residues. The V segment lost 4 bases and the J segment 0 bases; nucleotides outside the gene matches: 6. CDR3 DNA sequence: TGTGCCAGCAGCCACCGGGGGGGTGCCTCCTACGAGCAGTACTTC. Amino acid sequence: CASSHRGGASYEQYF.

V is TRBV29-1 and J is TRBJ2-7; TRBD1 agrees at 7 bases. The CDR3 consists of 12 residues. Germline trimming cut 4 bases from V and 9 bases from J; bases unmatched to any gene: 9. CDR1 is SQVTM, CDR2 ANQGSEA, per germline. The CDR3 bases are TGCAGCGTTGCAGGGACAGCCGCCCTGCAGTACTTC. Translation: CSVAGTAALQYF.

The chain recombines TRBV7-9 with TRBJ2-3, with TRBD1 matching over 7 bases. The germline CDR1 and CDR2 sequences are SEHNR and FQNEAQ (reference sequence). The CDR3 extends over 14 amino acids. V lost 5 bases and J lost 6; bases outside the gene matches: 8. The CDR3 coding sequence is TGTGCCAGCAGCGCCGATACAGGGGTGGATACGCAGTATTTT. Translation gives CASSADTGVDTQYF.

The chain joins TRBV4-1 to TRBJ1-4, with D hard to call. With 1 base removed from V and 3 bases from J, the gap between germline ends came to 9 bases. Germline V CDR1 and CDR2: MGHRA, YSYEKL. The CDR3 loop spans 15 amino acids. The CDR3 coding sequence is TGCGCCAGCAGCCAAGTACAGAACTCTAATGAAAAACTGTTTTTT. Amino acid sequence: CASSQVQNSNEKLFF.

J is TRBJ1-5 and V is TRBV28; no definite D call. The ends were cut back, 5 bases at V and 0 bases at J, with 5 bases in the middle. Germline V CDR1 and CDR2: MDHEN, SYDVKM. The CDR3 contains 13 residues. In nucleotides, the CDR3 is TGTGCCAGCAGTCCAAATAGCAATCAGCCCCAGCATTTT. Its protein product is CASSPNSNQPQHF.

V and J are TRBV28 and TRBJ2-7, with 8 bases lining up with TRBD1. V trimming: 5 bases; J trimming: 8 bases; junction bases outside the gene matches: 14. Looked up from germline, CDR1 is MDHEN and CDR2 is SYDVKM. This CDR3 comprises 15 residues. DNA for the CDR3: TGTGCCAGCAGTATAGTTACGGCAGGGGGCTCCCAGCAGTACTTC. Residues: CASSIVTAGGSQQYF.

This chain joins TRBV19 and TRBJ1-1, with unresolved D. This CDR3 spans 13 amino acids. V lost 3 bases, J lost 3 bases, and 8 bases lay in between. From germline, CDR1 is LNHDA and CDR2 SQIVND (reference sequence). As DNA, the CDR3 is TGTGCCAGTAGTATCTACAGATACACTGAAGCTTTCTTT. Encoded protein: CASSIYRYTEAFF.

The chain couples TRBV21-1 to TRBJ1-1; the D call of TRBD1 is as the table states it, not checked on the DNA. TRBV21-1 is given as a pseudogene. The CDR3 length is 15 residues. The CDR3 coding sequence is TGTGCCAGCAGCACCCAGGACAGGGGGAACACTGAAGCTTTCTTT. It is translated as CASSTQDRGNTEAFF.

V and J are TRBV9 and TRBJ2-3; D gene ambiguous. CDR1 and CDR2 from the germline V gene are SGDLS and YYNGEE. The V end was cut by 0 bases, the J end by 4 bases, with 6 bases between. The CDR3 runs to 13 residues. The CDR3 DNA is TGTGCCAGCAGCGTAGGAGTAGCAGATACGCAGTATTTT. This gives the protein CASSVGVADTQYF.

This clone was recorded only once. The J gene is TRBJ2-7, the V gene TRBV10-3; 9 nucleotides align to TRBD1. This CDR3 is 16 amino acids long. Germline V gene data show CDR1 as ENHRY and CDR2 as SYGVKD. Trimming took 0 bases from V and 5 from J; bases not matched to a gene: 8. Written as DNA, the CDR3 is TGTGCCATCAGTGAGTCCGGGACAGGGACCGTCCACGAGCAGTACTTC. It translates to CAISESGTGTVHEQYF.

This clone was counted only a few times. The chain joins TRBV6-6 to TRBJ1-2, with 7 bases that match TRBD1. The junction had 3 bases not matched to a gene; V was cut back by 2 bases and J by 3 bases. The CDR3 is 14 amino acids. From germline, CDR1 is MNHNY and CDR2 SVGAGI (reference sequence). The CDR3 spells CASSYRGQDYGYTF. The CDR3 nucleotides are TGTGCCAGCAGTTACAGAGGACAGGACTATGGCTACACCTTC.

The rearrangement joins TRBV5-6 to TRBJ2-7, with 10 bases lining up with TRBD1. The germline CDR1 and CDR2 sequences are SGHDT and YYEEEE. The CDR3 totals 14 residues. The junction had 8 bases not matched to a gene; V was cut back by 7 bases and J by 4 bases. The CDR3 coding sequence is TGTGCCAGCCTTCGCCGGGACAGGGGATACGAGCAGTACTTC. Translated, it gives CASLRRDRGYEQYF. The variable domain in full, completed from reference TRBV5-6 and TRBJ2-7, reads DAGVTQSPTHLIKTRGQQVTLRCSPKSGHDTVSWYQQALGQGPQFIFQYYEEEERQRGNFPDRFSGHQFPNYSSELNVNALLLGDSALYLCASLRRDRGYEQYFGPGTRLTVT.

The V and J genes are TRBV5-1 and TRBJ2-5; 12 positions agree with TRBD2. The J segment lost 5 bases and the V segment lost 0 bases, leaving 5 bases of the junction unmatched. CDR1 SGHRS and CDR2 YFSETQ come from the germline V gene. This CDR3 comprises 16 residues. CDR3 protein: CASSLGLAGGRETQYF. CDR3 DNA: TGCGCCAGCAGCTTGGGGCTAGCGGGGGGGCGTGAGACCCAGTACTTC. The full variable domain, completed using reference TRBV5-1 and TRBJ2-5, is KAGVTQTPRYLIKTRGQQVTLSCSPISGHRSVSWYQQTPGQGLQFLFEYFSETQRNKGNFPGRFSGRQFSNSRSEMNVSTLELGDSALYLCASSLGLAGGRETQYFGPGTRLLVL.

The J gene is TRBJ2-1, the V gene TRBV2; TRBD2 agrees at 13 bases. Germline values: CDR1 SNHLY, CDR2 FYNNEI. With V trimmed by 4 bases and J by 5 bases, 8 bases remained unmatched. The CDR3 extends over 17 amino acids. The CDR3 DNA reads TGTGCCAGCAGTGCCTTACAAGGGACTAGCGGGGACAATGAGCAGTTCTTC. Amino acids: CASSALQGTSGDNEQFF.